A selection of T cell receptor beta chains follows, all from one sample in a study of blood T cells in healthy people across ages. TCRdb re-called the 5' RACE reads through MiXCR, storing one row per CDR3 protein. The repertoire holds about 680,000 distinct CDR3 sequences, with around 49% as singletons. The specimen sequenced was blood. These receptor sequences come from a woman in her sixties or seventies in good health. Each CDR3 is given with its conserved first and last residue. The D gene is left open where the match is weak. Clone sizes are given selectively: once, few, many, or a class where the clone is expanded.

J	D	V	size	CDR3	DNA
TRBJ1-6	.	TRBV30	.	CAWKDLGSSPLHF	TGTGCCTGGAAGGACCTCGGAAGTTCACCCCTCCACTTT
TRBJ2-3	TRBD1	TRBV5-1	.	CASRLTGSTDTQYF	TGCGCCAGCAGGCTGACAGGGAGCACAGATACGCAGTATTTT
TRBJ2-7	.	TRBV20-1	many	CSASPPAVTSYEQYF	TGCAGTGCTAGCCCCCCAGCGGTTACCTCCTACGAGCAGTACTTC
TRBJ2-1	.	TRBV28	.	CASLLGGTKGEQFF	TGTGCCAGTTTATTAGGGGGTACGAAGGGTGAGCAGTTCTTC
TRBJ2-7	TRBD2	TRBV27	.	CASLSSGLAGVLDRWNEQYF	TGTGCCAGCCTTAGTTCGGGGCTAGCGGGAGTTCTTGATCGGTGGAATGAGCAGTACTTC
TRBJ1-1	.	TRBV6-2/TRBV6-3	.	CASNRVCGNTEAFF	TGTGCCAGTAACAGGGTCTGCGGGAACACTGAAGCTTTCTTT
TRBJ2-5	.	TRBV7-2	.	CASSVRRQLETQYF	TGTGCCAGCAGCGTGAGGCGACAGTTGGAGACCCAGTACTTC
TRBJ2-7	.	TRBV29-1	.	CSVTGATTYEQYF	TGCAGCGTCACAGGTGCTACGACCTACGAGCAGTACTTC
TRBJ2-3	TRBD1	TRBV25-1	once	CASSDSGQGGNTQYF	TGTGCCAGCAGTGACTCGGGACAGGGGGGGAATACGCAGTATTTT
TRBJ2-5	TRBD2	TRBV27	.	CASRATSGRAAETQYF	TGTGCCAGCAGAGCGACTAGCGGGAGGGCCGCCGAGACCCAGTACTTC
TRBJ1-2	TRBD1	TRBV5-6	.	CASLDSGTADYGYTF	TGTGCCAGCTTAGATTCCGGGACAGCGGACTATGGCTACACCTTC
TRBJ2-7	.	TRBV20-1	.	CSAPKETVRDEQYF	TGCAGTGCTCCCAAGGAGACAGTCAGGGACGAGCAGTACTTC
TRBJ2-7	.	TRBV7-2	.	CASSAGRVYEQYF	TGTGCCAGCAGCGCCGGTCGGGTTTACGAGCAGTACTTC
TRBJ2-1	.	TRBV20-1	.	CSASPGLTSYNEQFF	TGCAGTGCTAGCCCGGGACTGACCTCCTACAATGAGCAGTTCTTC
TRBJ1-1	.	TRBV7-8	.	CASSFLHQGQNEAFF	TGTGCCAGCAGCTTTCTCCACCAGGGGCAGAATGAAGCTTTCTTT
TRBJ1-4	.	TRBV20-1	.	CSARDDRRGEKLFF	TGCAGTGCTAGAGATGACAGGAGGGGCGAAAAACTGTTTTTT
TRBJ1-6	.	TRBV30	.	CAWRVPGPSSYSPLHF	TGTGCCTGGAGGGTTCCGGGACCGTCGTCCTATTCACCCCTCCACTTT
TRBJ2-1	.	TRBV20-1	few	CSARDKGSSYNEQFF	TGCAGTGCTAGAGATAAGGGGAGCTCCTACAATGAGCAGTTCTTC
TRBJ1-5	.	TRBV6-5	.	CASGRGRANQPQHF	TGTGCCAGCGGCCGAGGACGGGCCAATCAGCCCCAGCATTTT
TRBJ1-2	TRBD1	TRBV14	.	CASSRTRQGYGYTF	TGTGCCAGCAGTCGAACGAGACAGGGCTATGGCTACACCTTC
TRBJ2-1	.	TRBV6-5	.	CASSSSDESSYNEQFF	TGTGCCAGCAGCTCCTCCGACGAGAGCTCCTACAATGAGCAGTTCTTC
TRBJ2-3	.	TRBV29-1	.	CSVVPSSTDTQYF	TGCAGCGTCGTTCCCTCTAGCACAGATACGCAGTATTTT
TRBJ2-5	TRBD2	TRBV4-1	.	CASSQLHSTSGGETQYF	TGCGCCAGCAGCCAACTCCACTCGACTAGCGGGGGCGAGACCCAGTACTTC
TRBJ1-3	.	TRBV7-2	few	CASSPGGATSGNTIYF	TGTGCCAGCAGCCCTGGGGGGGCCACCTCTGGAAACACCATATATTTT
TRBJ2-1	.	TRBV28	.	CASSLAGNGIETYEQFF	TGTGCCAGCAGTTTGGCGGGAAACGGGATTGAGACCTACGAGCAGTTCTTC
TRBJ2-5	.	TRBV29-1	.	CSVELKETQYF	TGCAGCGTTGAGCTAAAAGAGACCCAGTACTTC
TRBJ2-1	.	TRBV29-1	.	CSVRGSGYNEQFF	TGCAGCGTTAGAGGATCTGGTTACAATGAGCAGTTCTTC
TRBJ2-5	.	TRBV12-3/TRBV12-4	.	CASSLPPIETQYF	TGTGCCAGCAGTTTGCCTCCGATAGAGACCCAGTACTTC
TRBJ2-1	TRBD2	TRBV20-1	.	CSAIPGLAGAGGEQFF	TGCAGTGCCATCCCGGGACTAGCGGGAGCCGGTGGTGAGCAGTTCTTC
TRBJ2-5	.	TRBV12-3/TRBV12-4	.	CASSASSAGETQYF	TGTGCCAGCAGTGCCTCATCCGCAGGCGAGACCCAGTACTTC
TRBJ1-2	TRBD1	TRBV20-1	many	CSARDLRQGGDGYTF	TGCAGTGCTAGAGATCTGAGACAGGGTGGTGATGGCTACACCTTC
TRBJ2-7	TRBD2	TRBV7-9	few	CASSPQAGPGYEQYF	TGTGCCAGCAGCCCTCAAGCGGGACCCGGCTACGAGCAGTACTTC